This T cell receptor beta chain was sequenced during a study of T cells in Graves' hyperthyroidism and ophthalmopathy. Study results and caveats: Researchers report that a 13 V-J model separated ophthalmopathy from stable hyperthyroidism.

Germline trimming cut 5 bases from V and 7 bases from J; bases unmatched to any gene: 12. The CDR3 loop spans 15 amino acids. Per the germline V gene, CDR1 is SEHNR and CDR2 is FQNEAQ (reference sequence). Amplification of TCR beta CDR3 regions used RNA as the template. With the HTBI primer set, the TCR CDR3 went through a first round of RT-PCR. A single record per CDR3 protein comes from TCRdb applying MiXCR to the multiplex PCR reads. Altogether around 340,000 distinct CDR3 sequences are present, around 20% being singletons, with the ten largest covering less than 65%. Graves' hyperthyroidism was deemed stable given no ophthalmopathy progression within 18 months. This clonotype was detected only once. Its specificity is not known.

This sequence joins TRBV7-9 and TRBJ2-7; the match to TRBD2 covers 9 bases. The receptor's source is a woman between 45 and 60 years old with Graves' hyperthyroidism. The sample taken for sequencing was blood. The CDR3 sequence: CASSTTSGALGEQYF. CDR3 sequence (DNA): TGTGCCAGCAGCACGACTAGCGGAGCCCTTGGGGAGCAGTACTTC.